What follows describes a single T cell receptor beta chain. The data belong to a study of OX40 agonist ivuxolimab in advanced cancers. The method was immunoSEQ multiplex PCR; TCRdb's version includes in-frame clones alone and lacks a portion of them. The sample carries 82,000 or so clones, 80% to 95% recorded once. The CDR3 has 14 amino acids. V gave up 1 base and J gave up 10 bases; unmatched junction bases: 5. Germline-derived CDR1 and CDR2 are SGHAT and FQNNGV. Sequencing used CD4+ or CD8+ T cells sorted from blood, obtained in a trial of the OX40 agonist ivuxolimab. The TCR sequence derives from an adult with an advanced solid tumor such as melanoma, head and neck, liver or kidney cancer. This chain joins TRBV11-2 and TRBJ2-1; 9 nucleotides match TRBD2. CDR3 sequence: CASSLGGGAGEQFF. The CDR3 DNA reads as TGTGCCAGCAGCTTAGGCGGGGGGGCCGGGGAGCAGTTCTTC. Complete variable domain (other parts from reference TRBV11-2 and TRBJ2-1): EAGVAQSPRYKIIEKRQSVAFWCNPISGHATLYWYQQILGQGPKLLIQFQNNGVVDDSQLPKDRFSAERLKGVDSTLKIQPAKLEDSAVYLCASSLGGGAGEQFFGPGTRLTVL.